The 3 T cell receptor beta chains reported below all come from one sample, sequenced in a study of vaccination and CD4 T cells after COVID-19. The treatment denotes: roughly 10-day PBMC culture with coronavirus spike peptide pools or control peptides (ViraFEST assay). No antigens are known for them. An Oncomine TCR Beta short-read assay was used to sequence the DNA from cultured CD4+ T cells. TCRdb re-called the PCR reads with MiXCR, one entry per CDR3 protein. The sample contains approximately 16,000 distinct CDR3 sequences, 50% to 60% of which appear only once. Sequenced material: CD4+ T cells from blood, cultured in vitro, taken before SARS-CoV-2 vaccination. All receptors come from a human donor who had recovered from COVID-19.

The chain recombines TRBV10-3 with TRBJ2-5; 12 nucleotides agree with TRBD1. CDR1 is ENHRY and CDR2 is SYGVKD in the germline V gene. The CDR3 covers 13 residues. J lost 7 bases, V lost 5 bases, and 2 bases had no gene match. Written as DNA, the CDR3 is TGTGCCATCAGTCCGGGACAGGGGGCGACCCAGTACTTC. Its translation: CAISPGQGATQYF.

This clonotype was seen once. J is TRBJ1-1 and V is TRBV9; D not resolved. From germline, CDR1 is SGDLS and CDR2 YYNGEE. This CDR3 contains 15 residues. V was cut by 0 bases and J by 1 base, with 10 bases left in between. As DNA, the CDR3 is TGTGCCAGCAGCGTAGGTTCTGCGGAGAACACTGAAGCTTTCTTT. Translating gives CASSVGSAENTEAFF.

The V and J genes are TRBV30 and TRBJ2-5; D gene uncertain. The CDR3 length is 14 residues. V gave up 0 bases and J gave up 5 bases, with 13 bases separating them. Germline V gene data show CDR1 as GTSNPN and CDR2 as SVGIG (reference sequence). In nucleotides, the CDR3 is TGTGCCTGGAGTGTACCAGGCCTACGGGAGACCCAGTACTTC. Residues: CAWSVPGLRETQYF.